This TCR beta chain was found in a study of glioma-infiltrating T cells after dendritic cell vaccination. Study-level information: Samples are from glioblastoma patients in Phase I and II dendritic cell vaccine trials.

Assay used: immunoSEQ multiplex PCR; TCRdb lists only in-frame clones, some missing. In the table there are under 130,000 clones, roughly four fifths of which are singletons. Concerning this clone: As yet, its antigen is unknown.

The V gene end was trimmed by 5 bases and the J gene end by 5 bases; junction bases not matched to a gene: 7. CDR3 length equals 15 residues. Germline V CDR1 and CDR2: MNHEY, SMNVEV (reference sequence). Study conclusions and caveats: Patients with more pretreatment TILs had longer time to progression and survival.

This specimen consisted of blood, obtained before dendritic cell vaccination. The chain links TRBV27 to TRBJ1-2, with 11 bases aligning to TRBD1. This receptor was taken from a human donor with glioblastoma. The chain's CDR3 is CASSRTGGAGYGYTF. The CDR3 DNA reads TGTGCCAGCAGTAGGACAGGGGGCGCGGGGTATGGCTACACCTTC.